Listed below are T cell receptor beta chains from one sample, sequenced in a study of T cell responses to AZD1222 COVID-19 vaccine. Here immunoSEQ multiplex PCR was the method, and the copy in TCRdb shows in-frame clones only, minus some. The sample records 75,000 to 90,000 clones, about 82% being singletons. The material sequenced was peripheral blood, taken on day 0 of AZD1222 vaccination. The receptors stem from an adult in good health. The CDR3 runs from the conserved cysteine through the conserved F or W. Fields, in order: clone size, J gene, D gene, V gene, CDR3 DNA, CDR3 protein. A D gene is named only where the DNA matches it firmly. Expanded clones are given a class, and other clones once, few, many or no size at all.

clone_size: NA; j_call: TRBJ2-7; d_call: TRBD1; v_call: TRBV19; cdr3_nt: TGTGCCAGTAGGCGGACAGGGGACCACGAGCAGTACTTC; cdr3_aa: CASRRTGDHEQYF
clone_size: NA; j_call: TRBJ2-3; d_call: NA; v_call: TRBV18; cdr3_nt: TGTGCCAGCTCACCACCGTCAGGGCTTAGCACAGATACGCAGTATTTT; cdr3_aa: CASSPPSGLSTDTQYF
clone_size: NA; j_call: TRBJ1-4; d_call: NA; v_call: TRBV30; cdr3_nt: TGTGCCTACGCCCGCGGGGTAGGCGAAAAACTGTTTTTT; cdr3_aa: CAYARGVGEKLFF
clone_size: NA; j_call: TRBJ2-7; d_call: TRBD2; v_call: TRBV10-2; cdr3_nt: TGCGCCAGCAGTTTAAGCGGGACGAACCCCTACGAGCAGTACTTC; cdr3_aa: CASSLSGTNPYEQYF
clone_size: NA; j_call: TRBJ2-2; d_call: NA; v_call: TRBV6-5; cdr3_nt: TGTGCCAGCAGACCGCACCCGGTAACCGGGGAGCTGTTTTTT; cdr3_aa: CASRPHPVTGELFF
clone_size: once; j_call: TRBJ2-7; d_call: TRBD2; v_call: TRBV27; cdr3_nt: TGTGCCAGCAGTGATCCCCCGGGGGGCGAGCAGTACTTC; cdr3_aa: CASSDPPGGEQYF
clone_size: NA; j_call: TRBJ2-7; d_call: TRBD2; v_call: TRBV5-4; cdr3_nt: TGTGCCAGCAGCTTGCATATAGCGGGGGCGTCTATGGGAGAGCAGTACTTC; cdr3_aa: CASSLHIAGASMGEQYF
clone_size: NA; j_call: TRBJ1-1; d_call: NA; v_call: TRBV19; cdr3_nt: TGTGCCAGTAGTGCAACAGGGCTCACTGAAGCTTTCTTT; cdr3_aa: CASSATGLTEAFF
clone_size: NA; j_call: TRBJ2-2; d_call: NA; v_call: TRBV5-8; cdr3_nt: TGTGCCAGCAGCTTGATAGGGTGGGCGAACACCGGGGAGCTGTTTTTT; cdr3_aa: CASSLIGWANTGELFF
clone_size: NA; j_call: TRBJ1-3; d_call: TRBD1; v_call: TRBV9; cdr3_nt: TGTGCCAGCAGCGTAGGTGAGACAGGGGCCGGAAACACCATATATTTT; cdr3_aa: CASSVGETGAGNTIYF
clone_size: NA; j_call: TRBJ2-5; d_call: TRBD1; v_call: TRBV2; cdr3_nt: TGTGCCAGCAGTGGCGCCGGGACAGCTCAAGAGACCCAGTACTTC; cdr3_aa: CASSGAGTAQETQYF
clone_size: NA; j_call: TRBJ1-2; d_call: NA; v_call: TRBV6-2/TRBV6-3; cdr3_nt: TGTGCCAGCAGTCTAGGGACGGTGGCAGGCTACACCTTC; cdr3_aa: CASSLGTVAGYTF
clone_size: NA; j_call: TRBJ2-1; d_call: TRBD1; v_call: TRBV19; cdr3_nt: TGTGCCAGTAGTCTCAGGGGGCACGCCTACAATGAGCAGTTCTTC; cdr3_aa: CASSLRGHAYNEQFF
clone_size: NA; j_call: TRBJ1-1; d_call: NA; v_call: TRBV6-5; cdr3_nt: TGTGCCAGCAGCCGCGGCCCGGACACTGAAGCTTTCTTT; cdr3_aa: CASSRGPDTEAFF
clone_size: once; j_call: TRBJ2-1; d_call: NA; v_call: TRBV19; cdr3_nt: TGTGCCAGTAGTATTCAGACGGGTAGCTCCTACAATGAGCAGTTCTTC; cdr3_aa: CASSIQTGSSYNEQFF
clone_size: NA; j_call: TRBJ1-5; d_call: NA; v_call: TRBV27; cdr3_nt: TGTGCCAGCAGTCCTCTGGGGTTCGGGGGCTACAATCAGCCCCAGCATTTT; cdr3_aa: CASSPLGFGGYNQPQHF